The 8 T cell receptor beta chains in this list originate from one sample, sequenced in a study of Graves' ophthalmopathy and Graves' hyperthyroidism. RNA transcripts were the template, and TCR beta CDR3 regions were amplified from them. Second-round multiplex PCR came after a first-round RT-PCR that employed HTBI primers. TCRdb re-derived calls from the multiplex PCR reads in MiXCR, one entry per CDR3 protein. The table records 45,000 to 60,000 distinct CDR3 sequences, roughly half of them present only once. Source material: peripheral blood. All receptors come from an adult woman with Graves' ophthalmopathy.

This clonotype was picked up many times. The V gene is TRBV20-1, the J gene TRBJ1-1; D call uncertain. There are 14 residues in the CDR3. With 6 bases removed from V and 5 bases from J, the gap between germline ends came to 19 bases. Germline V gives CDR1 DFQATT, CDR2 SNEGSKA (reference sequence). The CDR3 nucleotides read TGCAGTGCCCCCCGGTCCGGGAGTGGGACTGAAGCTTTCTTT. This codes for CSAPRSGSGTEAFF.

This clonotype was seen ten or more times. The rearrangement links TRBV5-8 to TRBJ1-2; possible D gene TRBD1, 6 bases. V was trimmed by 0 bases and J by 5 bases, leaving 11 bases between them. The CDR3 length is 14 residues. Per germline, CDR1 SGHTS and CDR2 YDEGEE. The CDR3 is CASSLDRAEYGYTF. CDR3 bases: TGTGCCAGCAGCTTGGACAGGGCTGAGTATGGCTACACCTTC.

In this sample, this clonotype turned up many times. The chain recombines TRBV7-2 with TRBJ2-1, with 8 bases matching TRBD2. The CDR3 loop spans 15 amino acids. Per germline, CDR1 SGHTA and CDR2 FQGNSA. Germline trimming cut 5 bases from V and 4 bases from J; bases unmatched to any gene: 7. The CDR3 DNA sequence: TGTGCCAGCAGCCTTACTAGCGGAGCTTACAATGAGCAGTTCTTC. Translating gives CASSLTSGAYNEQFF.

This clonotype was recorded at least ten times. The CDR3 sequence: CASSLSGQGGDTQYF. CDR3 nucleotide sequence: TGTGCCAGCAGCTTATCGGGCCAAGGGGGAGATACGCAGTATTTT. V is TRBV7-3 and J is TRBJ2-3; tentatively, D is TRBD1 (6 bases). CDR1 SGHTA and CDR2 FQGTGA come from the germline V gene. V was clipped by 2 bases and J by 5 bases, with 14 bases between them. This CDR3 is 15 amino acids long.

This clonotype was seen repeatedly, ten times or more. The CDR3 DNA is TGTGCCAGCAGTTTAGTAGGGGGCGCGGAGACCCAGTACTTC. Translation: CASSLVGGAETQYF. The chain joins TRBV12-3 or TRBV12-4 to TRBJ2-5; 7 nucleotides line up with TRBD1. With 1 base clipped from V and 5 bases from J, the junction kept 4 bases outside the gene matches. The CDR3 spans 14 residues.

This clonotype has a count of ten or more. The genes are TRBV7-3 and TRBJ1-4; D ambiguous. The CDR3 runs to 12 residues. Germline lookup yields CDR1 SGHTA and CDR2 FQGTGA. Trimming left V 4 bases short and J 11 bases short, with 11 bases between. The CDR3 bases are TGTGCCAGCAGCTCCCCGTCCGGGAAACTGTTTTTT. Translated: CASSSPSGKLFF. Full variable domain (rest looked up from reference TRBV7-3 and TRBJ1-4): GAGVSQTPSNKVTEKGKYVELRCDPISGHTALYWYRQSLGQGPEFLIYFQGTGAADDSGLPNDRFFAVRPEGSVSTLKIQRTERGDSAVYLCASSSPSGKLFFGSGTQLSVL.

A few counts support this clonotype. The chain combines TRBV29-1 with TRBJ1-2, with unresolved D. V lost 5 bases, J lost 4 bases, and 17 bases lay in between. CDR1 and CDR2 (germline): SQVTM, ANQGSEA. The CDR3 length is 14 residues. The DNA for the CDR3 is TGCAGCGTTACCTCAGCGATACCGAGCTATGGCTACACCTTC. It encodes CSVTSAIPSYGYTF.

This clonotype was observed at least ten times. The J gene is TRBJ2-5, the V gene TRBV14; the match to TRBD2 covers 8 bases. Germline assignment: CDR1 SGHDN and CDR2 FVKESK. The CDR3 is 15 residues long. The ends lost 1 base at V and 4 bases at J; junction bases unmatched: 5. CDR3 sequence reads: CASSQAAGAAETQYF. As DNA, the CDR3 is TGTGCCAGCAGCCAAGCAGCGGGAGCGGCAGAGACCCAGTACTTC.